A selection of T cell receptor beta chains follows, all from one sample in a study of blood T cells in healthy people across ages. TCRdb called the 5' RACE reads again in MiXCR, with one record for every CDR3 protein. The data show roughly 1,100,000 distinct CDR3 sequences, about 25% seen once. This sample was shared with a second study, whose subject was T cells of mothers and their children.

Sequencing was performed on blood. Receptor source: a girl aged 2-9 years in good health. CDR3s leave out the opening cysteine and the closing phenylalanine or tryptophan. Fields, in order: CDR3 length, V gene, CDR3 protein.

16 TRBV6-2/TRBV6-3 ASSYVRDRALSKNIQY
13 TRBV7-9 ASSPQGQGAQGLF
10 TRBV7-2 ANSIDRGEQY
12 TRBV28 ASSTAGLGETQY
14 TRBV12-3/TRBV12-4 ASSQTLGQGPLLQH
13 TRBV7-2 ASTLTGTTNEKLF
10 TRBV12-3/TRBV12-4 ASTLVGDGYT
13 TRBV7-9 ASSLAWGGDYEQY
11 TRBV5-1 ASKTTGQETQY
15 TRBV4-3 ASSQVGRGPRYNEQF
14 TRBV11-2 ASSFGQGGDSSPLH
15 TRBV6-2/TRBV6-3 ASLRTSGRAGTGELF
12 TRBV7-3 ASSEPGQNYGYT
11 TRBV5-1 ASYREGTDTQY
12 TRBV20-1 SARVQANTGELF
11 TRBV6-1 ASKDSMNTEAF
13 TRBV5-1 ASSLGQVNTDTQY
11 TRBV12-3/TRBV12-4 ASSWAGAQPQH
13 TRBV7-2 ASSLKASTNEKLF
12 TRBV12-3/TRBV12-4 ASSYFPRTGELF
14 TRBV5-5 ASSLALGTPLDEQY
11 TRBV7-2 ASSLWRLYGYT
12 TRBV12-3/TRBV12-4 ASSSTRGRDTQY
15 TRBV18 ASSFGFGAAGYNEQF
15 TRBV6-1 ASSLPGTSGVNNEQF
12 TRBV28 ASSALGNNSPLH
12 TRBV13 ASLVAGSYNEQF
11 TRBV20-1 SARVSGGYEQY
13 TRBV15 ATSRDHGSYNEQF
10 TRBV12-3/TRBV12-4 ASTSFPDTQY
11 TRBV7-6 ASSLERGAEAF
11 TRBV29-1 SVGGTGPETQY
13 TRBV7-2 ASSFRGGYPDTQY
14 TRBV10-2 ASSLTRAHPNSPLH
10 TRBV4-2 ASSQGVETQY
13 TRBV18 ASSPQDHKNQPRH
13 TRBV7-9 ASSFQTGVDYEQY
13 TRBV9 ASSVAGAGANEQY
18 TRBV9 ASSVAPLAGALISYNEQF
12 TRBV20-1 SATGTTFEGEQY